Detailed here is one TCR beta chain. There is no known antigen for this receptor. No base-level quality is on record; no much larger clone is a single base apart. TCRbeta CDR3 regions were amplified from genomic DNA using the immunoSEQ Assay, a bias-controlled multiplex PCR. In the authors' own workflow: The number of nucleated cells in each sample was estimated by amplification of reference gene primers within the assay. To quantify the absolute abundance of each unique TCRbeta CDR3 rearrangement, sequence reads were collapsed and filtered. Productive Simpson clonality was computed per sample as the square root of Simpson's diversity index over productive rearrangements. TCRdb took over this immuneACCESS table, retaining in-frame rearrangements with V and J assigned. Such tables are incomplete; in checked studies, under half of the missing clones stem from an unresolved V gene, and the remainder is unexplained. V, J and clone size are those of that table, while D and trimming were read from the DNA. Present in this sample are fewer than 250,000 clones, about 83% of which were seen just once. 2.5% to 3.5% of the sample rests with the top ten.

This specimen belongs to a study of blood T cell repertoires in COVID-19 (dated by TCRdb to between 2020 and 2021). Broadly, across the study: Collaborator samples came from the United States, Italy and Spain and covered acute and convalescent phases of COVID-19. The material from the prospective study consisted of cDNA or gDNA derived from T cells, B-cell-depleted T cells, or PBMCs. Subjects who had been exposed to COVID-19, were actively infected with it, or had recovered from it provided the deeply sampled blood TCRbeta repertoires that made up the dataset. The repertoires were released in a freely available public database intended as a resource for research on the immune response to SARS-CoV-2. The samples were drawn from the first 160 participants of the ongoing ImmuneRACE study and from 1,254 subjects provided by 6 global collaborators. The sample metadata nearly always contained a de-identified subject ID, COVID-19 status, age in years and sex. HLA class I and class II types, where available, came from metadata supplied by the sample provider rather than from assay-based typing.

Broader findings and caveats from the paper: How much clinical and demographic metadata was included differed by source and by participant, and the metadata was provided uncurated.

The CDR1 and CDR2 encoded by the germline V gene are SGHTA and FQGNSA. Ends trimmed: V by 5 bases, J by 5 bases; bases unmatched to a gene: 13. The CDR3 covers 17 residues, taking in both the cysteine and the phenylalanine. Only CDR3 DNA remains: 51 bases, in frame from the first base. Whole blood was collected in K2EDTA tubes by collaborating institutions according to the institutions' own protocols. For TCRbeta analysis, collaborator samples were shipped as frozen whole blood, as isolated PBMCs, or as DNA extracted from either sample type. The chain is assembled from TRBV7-2 and TRBJ1-5; 9 of the junction bases match TRBD1. Sequenced: peripheral blood. This TCR came from a man between 50 and 59 years old with active or convalescent COVID-19. The CDR3 region has the sequence CASSPIGRTGVYQPQHF. The nucleotide sequence is TGTGCCAGCAGCCCTATCGGACGGACAGGGGTTTATCAGCCCCAGCATTTT.